One and the same sample provided the 6 T cell receptor beta chains below, sequenced in a study of PD-1 blockade in classical Hodgkin lymphoma. Clones were read by immunoSEQ multiplex PCR, and TCRdb kept only the in-frame ones, dropping some. In the table there are fewer than 30,000 clones, roughly 80% of which are singletons. Time point here: cycle 4 day 1 (C4D1), after more than 5 weeks of nivolumab. Brentuximab vedotin exposure varied among the patients, all of whom had relapsed after autologous stem cell transplantation. The sample in question was peripheral blood mononuclear cells (PBMCs), obtained before the fourth cycle of nivolumab. These receptors were obtained from a human donor with classical Hodgkin lymphoma.

This clone was observed a few times. The V gene is TRBV11-2, the J gene TRBJ1-3, with 8 nucleotides matching TRBD1. Germline V gives CDR1 SGHAT, CDR2 FQNNGV. This CDR3 spans 14 amino acids. V lost 5 bases and J lost 3; bases outside the gene matches: 3. The CDR3 sequence: CASSPQGVGNTIYF. DNA of the CDR3: TGTGCCAGCAGCCCACAGGGGGTTGGAAACACCATATATTTT.

The chain recombines TRBV5-8 with TRBJ1-2; the match to TRBD1 covers 9 bases. Germline lookup yields CDR1 SGHTS and CDR2 YDEGEE. The CDR3 spans 14 residues. With 4 bases clipped from V and 4 bases from J, the junction kept 5 bases outside the gene matches. This CDR3 reads CASSLGTGSYGYTF. The CDR3 coding sequence is TGTGCCAGCAGCCTCGGGACAGGGTCCTATGGCTACACCTTC. Full variable domain (rest looked up from reference TRBV5-8 and TRBJ1-2): EAGVTQSPTHLIKTRGQQATLRCSPISGHTSVYWYQQALGLGLQFLLWYDEGEERNRGNFPPRFSGRQFPNYSSELNVNALELEDSALYLCASSLGTGSYGYTFGSGTRLTVV.

The chain recombines TRBV7-2 with TRBJ2-7, with D possibly TRBD2 on 5 matching bases. Germline V gene data show CDR1 as SGHTA and CDR2 as FQGNSA. V lost 0 bases and J 2 bases, leaving 17 bases between the germline ends. There are 17 residues in the CDR3. This chain's CDR3 is CASSLAIVASSTYEQYF. DNA of the CDR3: TGTGCCAGCAGCTTAGCGATAGTAGCGAGTTCCACCTACGAGCAGTACTTC.

The chain recombines TRBV14 with TRBJ1-5; D is unclear. The CDR3 extends over 13 amino acids. The V and J ends lost 0 bases and 5 bases respectively, with 5 bases between them. Germline CDR1 reads SGHDN; CDR2 reads FVKESK. For the CDR3, the DNA is TGTGCCAGCAGCCAAGACTCTCATCAGCCCCAGCATTTT. It is translated as CASSQDSHQPQHF. Full variable domain (missing parts from reference TRBV14 and TRBJ1-5): EAGVTQFPSHSVIEKGQTVTLRCDPISGHDNLYWYRRVMGKEIKFLLHFVKESKQDESGMPNNRFLAERTGGTYSTLKVQPAELEDSGVYFCASSQDSHQPQHFGDGTRLSIL.

The genes are TRBV4-1 and TRBJ1-5; 7 bases are a match to TRBD1. V dropped 5 bases and J dropped 5; count of bases not matched to a gene: 9. Per germline, CDR1 MGHRA and CDR2 YSYEKL. This CDR3 comprises 15 residues. The CDR3: CASSAKTGLYQPQHF. CDR3 in DNA: TGCGCCAGCAGCGCTAAGACAGGGTTGTATCAGCCCCAGCATTTT.

The chain carries TRBV5-6 and TRBJ2-7; no clear D gene. Germline CDR1 and CDR2: SGHDT and YYEEEE. The ends were cut back, 2 bases at V and 2 bases at J, with 8 bases in the middle. The CDR3 contains 13 residues. The CDR3 sequence is CASSFGLAYEQYF. CDR3 nucleotides: TGTGCCAGCAGCTTCGGGCTAGCCTACGAGCAGTACTTC.